This T cell receptor (beta chain) derives from a study of breast tumors, draining lymph nodes, adjacent tissues. Study-wide results and caveats: Most tumor T cells seemingly derive from lymph node, then expand in tumor. Tumor T cell lymph node origin was a supported hypothesis, not proven.

V dropped 5 bases and J dropped 7; count of bases not matched to a gene: 16. CDR3 length: 16 residues. Germline V gene sequence: CDR1 SGHTA, CDR2 FQGNSA. This clonotype has a count of ten or more. Its antigen is as yet unknown. TCRdb reprocessed the multiplex PCR reads with MiXCR, giving one entry per CDR3 protein. The data show some 100,000 distinct CDR3 sequences, less than 25% seen once. Samples came from axillary lymph nodes draining the breast cancer. The sequencing input was axillary lymph node tissue. The J gene is TRBJ1-2, the V gene TRBV7-2; 7 nucleotides align to TRBD1. The sequence came from a female donor with breast cancer. Some clones in this sample may be carry-over from other donors' samples. CDR3 loop: CASSRLAQGGKGGYTF. In DNA form, the CDR3 reads TGTGCCAGCAGCCGATTAGCCCAAGGGGGCAAAGGTGGCTACACCTTC.